The 32 T cell receptor beta chains presented below share a single source sample, sequenced in a study of shared clonotypes between healthy human individuals. TCRdb keeps only in-frame clones here, not all; method: immunoSEQ multiplex PCR. The table has a few million clones, about 92% seen once; the top ten hold around 0.4%. Sample: naive CD4+ T cells from PBMCs. Specified subset: CD45RA+ positively selected. All receptors derive from a man aged 18 to 30 in good health. Some clones in this sample may be carry-over from other donors' samples.

The J gene is TRBJ1-5, the V gene TRBV5-8; D is ambiguous. Trimming stripped 0 bases from V and 6 bases from J, with 10 bases between. The CDR3 runs to 14 residues. Germline-derived CDR1 and CDR2 are SGHTS and YDEGEE. Written as DNA, the CDR3 is TGTGCCAGCAGCTTGGCCAGGATGGGTCAGCCCCAGCATTTT. Translation: CASSLARMGQPQHF.

V is TRBV7-2 and J is TRBJ2-5; either TRBD1 or TRBD2 may supply D (6 bases each). The CDR3 length is 14 residues. CDR1 and CDR2 from the germline V gene are SGHTA and FQGNSA. Deletions cut 2 bases from V and 7 bases from J, with 14 bases between. The DNA of the CDR3 is TGTGCCAGCAGCTTACGGGGGCGGGTGGGGACCCAGTACTTC. This encodes CASSLRGRVGTQYF. Filled out from reference TRBV7-2 and TRBJ2-5, the complete variable domain reads GAGVSQSPSNKVTEKGKDVELRCDPISGHTALYWYRQSLGQGLEFLIYFQGNSAPDKSGLPSDRFSAERTGGSVSTLTIQRTQQEDSAVYLCASSLRGRVGTQYFGPGTRLLVL.

This clone was recorded only once. The chain recombines TRBV28 with TRBJ2-1; D is unclear. Looked up from germline, CDR1 is MDHEN and CDR2 is SYDVKM. Trimming pared 3 bases from V and 9 bases from J, leaving 15 bases between. This CDR3 comprises 14 residues. CDR3 bases: TGTGCCAGCAGTTTTGTTCAGGTTTGGGGTGAGCAGTTCTTC. Translation gives CASSFVQVWGEQFF.

As to this clone: This specimen includes other DNA sequences encoding the same CDR3. The rearrangement uses TRBV7-3 and TRBJ1-2; the match to TRBD1 covers 7 bases. The trim removed 5 bases at V and 0 bases at J, leaving 3 bases unmatched. Germline V gene data show CDR1 as SGHTA and CDR2 as FQGTGA. The length of the CDR3 is 14 residues. The CDR3 DNA sequence: TGTGCCAGCAGCCCAGGGGGTTCTAACTATGGCTACACCTTC. This sequence encodes CASSPGGSNYGYTF.

The chain recombines TRBV7-2 with TRBJ2-1; D gene ambiguous. The CDR3 consists of 14 residues. Germline V gene lookup returns CDR1 SGHTA and CDR2 FQGNSA. The V end lost 0 bases, the J end lost 10 bases, and 13 bases lay between the germline ends. DNA for the CDR3: TGTGCCAGCAGCTTAGCTCTCCCAGTCGCCGAGCAGTTCTTC. Protein: CASSLALPVAEQFF.

The V and J genes are TRBV28 and TRBJ2-7, with TRBD1 matching 7 bases. J was trimmed by 5 bases and V by 2 bases; bases with no gene match: 12. Germline V gene sequence: CDR1 MDHEN, CDR2 SYDVKM. The CDR3 length is 16 residues. CDR3 region: CASSLLRDSRRHEQYF. CDR3 in DNA: TGTGCCAGCAGTTTACTACGGGACAGCAGACGCCACGAGCAGTACTTC.

The chain recombines TRBV9 with TRBJ1-4, with a tentative D call TRBD1 (6 bases). The V gene lost 0 bases and the J gene lost 8 bases, with 20 bases spanning the gap. Germline lookup yields CDR1 SGDLS and CDR2 YYNGEE. The CDR3 contains 17 residues. CDR3 sequence: CASSVGWFGRGEEKLFF. CDR3 DNA sequence: TGTGCCAGCAGCGTAGGATGGTTCGGCAGGGGTGAGGAAAAACTGTTTTTT.

The gene calls are TRBV7-8 and TRBJ2-7; perhaps TRBD2 as D (5 bases). Trimming took 5 bases from V and 3 from J, leaving 20 bases between them. Germline loops: CDR1 SGHVS, CDR2 FQNEAQ. The CDR3 spans 16 residues. CDR3 in DNA: TGTGCCAGCAGCCGGGCCGCTTTGCCGGAGGACTACGAGCAGTACTTC. It yields the protein CASSRAALPEDYEQYF.

The V gene is TRBV5-1, the J gene TRBJ2-3; 11 nucleotides line up with TRBD2. Looked up from germline, CDR1 is SGHRS and CDR2 is YFSETQ. J lost 1 base, V lost 4 bases, and 2 bases had no gene match. CDR3 length: 15 amino acids. CDR3 in amino acids: CASSPTSGGTDTQYF. Written as DNA, the CDR3 is TGCGCCAGCAGCCCGACTAGCGGGGGCACAGATACGCAGTATTTT. Supplemented by reference TRBV5-1 and TRBJ2-3, the full variable domain reads KAGVTQTPRYLIKTRGQQVTLSCSPISGHRSVSWYQQTPGQGLQFLFEYFSETQRNKGNFPGRFSGRQFSNSRSEMNVSTLELGDSALYLCASSPTSGGTDTQYFGPGTRLTVL.

This sequence joins TRBV2 and TRBJ1-5; 8 nucleotides line up with TRBD1. Losses at the gene ends were 10 bases for V and 12 bases for J; bases not matched to a gene: 17. CDR3 length: 14 residues. CDR1 and CDR2 from the germline V gene are SNHLY and FYNNEI. CDR3 residues: CATAFGTGGGDQHF. DNA of the CDR3: TGTGCCACCGCCTTTGGGACAGGCGGCGGGGACCAGCATTTT.

V is TRBV18 and J is TRBJ2-3, with D uncertain. The V gene lost 5 bases and the J gene lost 1 base, with 4 bases spanning the gap. Germline CDR1 is KGHSH and CDR2 is LQKENI. The CDR3 spans 12 residues. The CDR3 protein is CASSEGTDTQYF. The CDR3 DNA reads TGTGCCAGCTCAGAGGGCACAGATACGCAGTATTTT.

The genes are TRBV11-2 and TRBJ1-1; D not certain. Germline CDR1 and CDR2: SGHAT and FQNNGV. The CDR3 consists of 16 residues. The V end was cut by 1 base, the J end by 0 bases, with 12 bases between. The CDR3 sequence is CASSLVRGSMNTEAFF. CDR3 coding DNA: TGTGCCAGCAGCTTAGTCCGGGGTTCGATGAACACTGAAGCTTTCTTT.

In this sample, this clone turned up many times. The J gene is TRBJ2-7, the V gene TRBV11-2; TRBD1 aligns across 7 bases. This CDR3 has 13 residues. Germline assignment: CDR1 SGHAT and CDR2 FQNNGV. Trimming at V came to 7 bases and at J to 2 bases, leaving 5 bases not matched to a gene. The CDR3 nucleotides read TGTGCCAGCACCAGACAGGGCCCCTACGAGCAGTACTTC. It codes for CASTRQGPYEQYF.

The gene calls are TRBV5-1 and TRBJ2-2; possible D gene TRBD1, 5 bases. Per the germline V gene, CDR1 is SGHRS and CDR2 is YFSETQ. This CDR3 is 15 amino acids long. V was trimmed by 4 bases and J by 4 bases, leaving 14 bases between them. The CDR3 sequence: CASSLITGFTGELFF. The CDR3 DNA reads as TGCGCCAGCAGCCTCATTACAGGATTCACCGGGGAGCTGTTTTTT.

This clone was detected a few times. For the CDR3, the DNA is TGTGCCAGCTCACTTCAGGGTAATAGCCAAGAGACCCAGTACTTC. Its translation: CASSLQGNSQETQYF. J is TRBJ2-5 and V is TRBV18; D might be TRBD1 (5 bases). The V gene's germline CDR1 is KGHSH and CDR2 LQKENI. The CDR3 has 15 residues. Trimming pared 4 bases from V and 1 base from J, leaving 13 bases between.

This clone showed up just once. The CDR3 DNA reads as TGTGCCAGCAGCTTTGATATAGCTCGGGGATACAATGAGCAGTTCTTC. This translates into CASSFDIARGYNEQFF. The chain couples TRBV7-3 to TRBJ2-1; a possible D gene is TRBD2 (5 bases). The CDR3 totals 16 residues. Germline assignment: CDR1 SGHTA and CDR2 FQGTGA. The V end lost 3 bases, the J end lost 4 bases, and 16 bases lay between the germline ends.

The chain has TRBV6-5 and TRBJ2-1; 7 positions match TRBD2. This CDR3 has 15 residues. Trimming removed 6 bases from V and 6 bases from J; junction bases left unmatched: 11. Germline V gene lookup returns CDR1 MNHEY and CDR2 SVGAGI. The CDR3 coding sequence is TGTGCCAGCAGCTACAAGGCGGGAGTGTCCAATGAGCAGTTCTTC. Protein: CASSYKAGVSNEQFF.

The chain carries TRBV7-9 and TRBJ2-3; possibly TRBD2 for D (6 bases). V lost 2 bases to trimming and J lost 5 bases, with 14 bases between them. CDR3 length: 15 residues. CDR1 and CDR2 from the germline V gene are SEHNR and FQNEAQ (reference sequence). DNA of the CDR3: TGTGCCAGCAGCTTACGGCGGGATGGAGTAGATACGCAGTATTTT. Residues: CASSLRRDGVDTQYF.

V gene TRBV4-1 combines with J gene TRBJ1-5; tentatively, D is TRBD1 (5 bases). The CDR3 runs 16 residues. CDR1 is MGHRA, CDR2 YSYEKL, per germline. Between the trimmed V and J ends, which lost 4 bases and 3 bases, there was a span of 16 bases. The CDR3 DNA follows: TGCGCCAGCAGCCCGGGGTGGACACCCGACAATCAGCCCCAGCATTTT. Translated: CASSPGWTPDNQPQHF.

The chain is built from TRBV7-2 and TRBJ2-3; 7 bases are shared with TRBD2. The germline V gene has CDR1 SGHTA and CDR2 FQGNSA. Trimming removed 0 bases from V and 2 bases from J; junction bases left unmatched: 8. CDR3 size: 17 residues. CDR3 residues: CASSLAPAGRYTDTQYF. CDR3 bases: TGTGCCAGCAGCTTAGCCCCAGCGGGAAGATACACAGATACGCAGTATTTT.

This chain connects TRBV4-1 to TRBJ2-7; 9 nucleotides align to TRBD2. In germline, CDR1 is MGHRA, CDR2 YSYEKL. The CDR3 has 16 residues. The trim removed 3 bases at V and 2 bases at J, leaving 8 bases unmatched. CDR3 bases: TGCGCCAGCAGCCACTTGACTAGCGGTAAAACCTACGAGCAGTACTTC. Protein sequence: CASSHLTSGKTYEQYF.

The chain carries TRBV25-1 and TRBJ2-1; D call uncertain. Trimming stripped 3 bases from V and 8 bases from J, with 11 bases between. The CDR3 is made up of 13 amino acids. CDR1 and CDR2 (germline): MGHDK, SYGVNS. The CDR3 here is CASSDPRAHEQFF. CDR3 coding DNA: TGTGCCAGCAGTGACCCCAGAGCCCATGAGCAGTTCTTC. The whole variable domain, remainder taken from reference TRBV25-1 and TRBJ2-1, is EADIYQTPRYLVIGTGKKITLECSQTMGHDKMYWYQQDPGMELHLIHYSYGVNSTEKGDLSSESTVSRIRTEHFPLTLESARPSHTSQYLCASSDPRAHEQFFGPGTRLTVL.

The chain recombines TRBV5-1 with TRBJ2-2; tentatively, D is TRBD1 (7 bases). The CDR3 loop spans 16 amino acids. Trimming took off 3 bases at V and 4 bases at J, with 16 bases between the two ends. The germline gives CDR1 SGHRS, CDR2 YFSETQ. The CDR3 bases are TGCGCCAGCAGCTCCTTGACAGGGACTGGCACCGGGGAGCTGTTTTTT. It yields the protein CASSSLTGTGTGELFF.

J is TRBJ1-2 and V is TRBV5-1, with 9 bases that match TRBD1. CDR1 is SGHRS, CDR2 YFSETQ, per germline. The CDR3 length is 16 residues. Losses at the gene ends were 0 bases for V and 4 bases for J; bases not matched to a gene: 7. CDR3 loop: CASSLAPGQGVYGYTF. The CDR3 DNA reads TGCGCCAGCAGCTTGGCACCGGGACAGGGTGTCTATGGCTACACCTTC.

This chain uses TRBV19 with TRBJ2-7; D is ambiguous. With 8 bases removed from V and 5 bases from J, the gap between germline ends came to 10 bases. The CDR3 is 11 residues long. The germline V gene has CDR1 LNHDA and CDR2 SQIVND (reference sequence). In nucleotides, the CDR3 is TGTGCCAGTTCAGTCGGGCACGAGCAGTACTTC. Protein product: CASSVGHEQYF.

This chain uses TRBV7-2 with TRBJ2-5, with 14 bases lining up with TRBD2. Trimming cost V 5 bases and J 7 bases; bases outside gene matches: 18. The CDR3 contains 19 residues. Germline loops: CDR1 SGHTA, CDR2 FQGNSA. CDR3 protein: CASSVEQGTSGRYGRTQYF. The DNA for the CDR3 is TGTGCCAGCAGCGTCGAACAGGGGACTAGCGGGAGATACGGGCGGACCCAGTACTTC.

The CDR3, as DNA: TGTGCCAGCAGAGGGACAAGGCCCCGTGGGGGGGAAAAACTGTTTTTT. As protein: CASRGTRPRGGEKLFF. This sequence joins TRBV25-1 and TRBJ1-4, with a possible D match to TRBD1 (6 bases). V was trimmed by 6 bases and J by 8 bases, leaving 22 bases between them. The CDR3 sequence is 16 residues long. Germline CDR1 and CDR2: MGHDK and SYGVNS.

The V call is TRBV18, the J call TRBJ1-1; D ambiguous. The CDR3 loop spans 16 amino acids. CDR1 and CDR2 from the germline V gene are KGHSH and LQKENI. V was trimmed by 0 bases and J by 0 bases, leaving 11 bases between them. The CDR3 here is CASSPPNLIVNTEAFF. The CDR3 DNA sequence: TGTGCCAGCTCACCACCGAACCTTATAGTGAACACTGAAGCTTTCTTT.

Here the CDR3 DNA reads TGTGCCAGCAGCTTTACAGGAGACAATCAGCCCCAGCATTTT. Encoded protein: CASSFTGDNQPQHF. The chain is built from TRBV13 and TRBJ1-5, with a tentative D call TRBD1 (5 bases). Germline CDR1 PRHDT, CDR2 FYEKMQ (reference sequence). There are 14 residues in the CDR3. Trimming left V 3 bases short and J 3 bases short, with 9 bases between.

CDR3 nucleotide sequence: TGTGCCAGCAGCCCGTCTATGGCAGGGAGGAGGTACGAGCAGTACTTC. It codes for CASSPSMAGRRYEQYF. The chain joins TRBV5-4 to TRBJ2-7, with D tentatively TRBD2 (6 bases). The V gene's germline CDR1 is SGHNT and CDR2 YYREEE (reference sequence). The CDR3 is made up of 16 amino acids. Trimming took off 4 bases at V and 4 bases at J, with 21 bases between the two ends.

The CDR3 spells CASSLAPGPPYEQYF. The CDR3 coding sequence is TGCGCCAGCAGCTTGGCCCCGGGGCCTCCCTACGAGCAGTACTTC. The chain links TRBV5-1 to TRBJ2-7; D tentatively reads TRBD1 or TRBD2 (5 bases each). CDR3 length: 15 residues. CDR1 and CDR2 (germline): SGHRS, YFSETQ. Trimming stripped 0 bases from V and 2 bases from J, with 12 bases between.

The V call is TRBV19, the J call TRBJ1-2; TRBD1 might be the D (5 bases). V dropped 3 bases and J dropped 4 bases, with 12 bases sitting between them. The CDR3 covers 14 residues. Germline lookup yields CDR1 LNHDA and CDR2 SQIVND (reference sequence). The CDR3: CASSIPGTSYGYTF. CDR3 sequence (DNA): TGTGCCAGTAGTATTCCAGGGACGAGCTATGGCTACACCTTC.